This section outlines one T cell receptor beta chain sequence together with its context. The sample comes from a study of T cell changes during pregnancy in multiple sclerosis. Sequencing used immunoSEQ multiplex PCR; TCRdb keeps in-frame clones, though not all of them. This repertoire shows some 76,000 clones, about 90% found once; its top ten account for around 0.3%. V gave up 3 bases and J gave up 8 bases, with 20 bases separating them. Germline CDR1 reads SNHLY; CDR2 reads FYNNEI. The CDR3 covers 16 residues. This TCR came from a female donor with multiple sclerosis, enrolled in a pregnancy study. This chain joins TRBV2 and TRBJ2-1, with D possibly TRBD2 on 6 matching bases. Sequenced material: CD4+ T cells from peripheral blood mononuclear cells, taken after pregnancy. As DNA, the CDR3 is TGTGCCAGCAGTGACAGACTAGTCGGCGCTAGGGATGAGCAGTTCTTC. Protein product: CASSDRLVGARDEQFF.